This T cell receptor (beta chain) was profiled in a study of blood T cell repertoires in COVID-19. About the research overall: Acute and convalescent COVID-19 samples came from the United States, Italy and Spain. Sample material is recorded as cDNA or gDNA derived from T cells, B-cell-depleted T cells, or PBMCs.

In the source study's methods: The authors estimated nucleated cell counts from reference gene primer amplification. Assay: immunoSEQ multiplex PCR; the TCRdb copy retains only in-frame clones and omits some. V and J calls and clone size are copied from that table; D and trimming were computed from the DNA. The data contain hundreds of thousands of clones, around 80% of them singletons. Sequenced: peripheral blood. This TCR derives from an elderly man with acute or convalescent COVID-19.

CDR3 in amino acids: CASSGWGLATEETQYF. The CDR3 DNA sequence: TGCGCCAGCAGCGGATGGGGACTAGCGACCGAAGAGACCCAGTACTTC. V is TRBV5-1 and J is TRBJ2-5, with 10 bases aligning to TRBD2. The germline V gene has CDR1 SGHRS and CDR2 YFSETQ. V lost 4 bases, J lost 3 bases, and 9 bases stayed unmatched. The CDR3 contains 16 residues.